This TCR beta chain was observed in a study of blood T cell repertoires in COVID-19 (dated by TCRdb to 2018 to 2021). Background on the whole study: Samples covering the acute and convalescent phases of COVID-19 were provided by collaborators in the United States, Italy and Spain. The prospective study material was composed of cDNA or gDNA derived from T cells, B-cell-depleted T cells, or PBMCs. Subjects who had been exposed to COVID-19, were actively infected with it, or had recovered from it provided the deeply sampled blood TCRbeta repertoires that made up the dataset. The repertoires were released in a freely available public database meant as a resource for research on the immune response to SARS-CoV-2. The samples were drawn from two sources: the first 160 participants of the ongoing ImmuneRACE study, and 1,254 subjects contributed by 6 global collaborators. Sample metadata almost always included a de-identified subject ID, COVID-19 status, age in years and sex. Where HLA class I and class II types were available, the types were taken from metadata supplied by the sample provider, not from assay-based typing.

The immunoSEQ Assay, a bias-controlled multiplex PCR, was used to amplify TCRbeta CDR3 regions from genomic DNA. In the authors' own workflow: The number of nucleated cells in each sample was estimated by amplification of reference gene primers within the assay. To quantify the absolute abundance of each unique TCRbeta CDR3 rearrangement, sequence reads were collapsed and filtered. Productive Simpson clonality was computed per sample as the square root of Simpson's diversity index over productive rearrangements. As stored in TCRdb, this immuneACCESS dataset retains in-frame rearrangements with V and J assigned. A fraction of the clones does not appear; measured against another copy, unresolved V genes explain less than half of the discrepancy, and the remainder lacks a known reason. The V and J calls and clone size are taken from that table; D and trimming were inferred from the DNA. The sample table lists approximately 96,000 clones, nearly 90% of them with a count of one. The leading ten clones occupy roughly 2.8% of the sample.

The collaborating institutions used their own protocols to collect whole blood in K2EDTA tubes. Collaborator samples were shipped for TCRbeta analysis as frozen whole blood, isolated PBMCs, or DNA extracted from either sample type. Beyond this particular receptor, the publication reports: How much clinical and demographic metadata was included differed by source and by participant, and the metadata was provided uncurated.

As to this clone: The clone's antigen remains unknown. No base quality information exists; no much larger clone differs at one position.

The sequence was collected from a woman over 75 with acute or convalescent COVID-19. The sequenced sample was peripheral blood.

The CDR3 amino acid sequence is: CASSSPAGRNEQFF. DNA sequence: TGTGCCAGCAGCTCGCCAGCGGGACGCAATGAGCAGTTCTTC. Recombination linked TRBV7-9 to TRBJ2-1; TRBD2 aligns with 7 central bases. Trimmed from V: 4 bases; trimmed from J: 6 bases; junction bases lacking a gene match: 6. The germline V gene encodes CDR1 SEHNR and CDR2 FQNEAQ (reference sequence). From the cysteine up to the phenylalanine, the CDR3 has a length of 14 residues. Here the CDR3 DNA is all that survives: 42 bases in frame from base 1.